These 16 T cell receptor beta chains share one sample of origin, sequenced in a study of OX40 agonist ivuxolimab in advanced cancers. The protocol was immunoSEQ multiplex PCR, while the TCRdb copy is restricted to in-frame clones and leaves out a portion. The repertoire consists of tens of thousands of clones, with roughly 92% occurring once and the leading ten covering around 2.8%. The sample here was CD4+ or CD8+ T cells sorted from blood, taken in a trial of the OX40 agonist ivuxolimab. Receptor source: an adult with an advanced solid tumor such as melanoma, head and neck, liver or kidney cancer.

This chain connects TRBV11-3 to TRBJ2-4, with 8 bases aligning to TRBD1. The V and J ends lost 3 bases and 9 bases, in that order; junction bases with no gene match: 13. The germline V gene encodes CDR1 SGHNT and CDR2 YENEEA. The CDR3 runs to 16 residues. The CDR3 sequence is CASSFSTGQGRGIQYF. The CDR3 DNA is TGTGCCAGCAGCTTCTCGACTGGACAGGGTCGAGGCATTCAGTACTTC.

Concerning this clone itself: A read error may produce the germline difference seen at one junction end. The chain is built from TRBV2 and TRBJ2-7; D unresolved. This CDR3 spans 12 amino acids. The germline V gene encodes CDR1 SNHLY and CDR2 FYNNEI. Here the CDR3 reads CASNEGSYEQYF. The CDR3 coding sequence is TGTGCCAGCAATGAAGGGTCCTACGAGCAGTACTTC.

In this sample, this clone turned up once. This chain uses TRBV7-8 with TRBJ2-5; no clear D. The CDR3 is 14 residues long. The V end lost 7 bases, the J end lost 0 bases, and 12 bases lay between the germline ends. CDR1 is SGHVS, CDR2 FQNEAQ, per germline. CDR3 protein: CASTVGWYQETQYF. CDR3 in DNA: TGTGCCAGCACCGTTGGTTGGTACCAAGAGACCCAGTACTTC.

The chain uses TRBV5-5 and TRBJ2-1; D remains ambiguous. This CDR3 region has 14 residues. Trimming cost V 4 bases and J 7 bases, with 15 bases left between them. Germline-derived CDR1 and CDR2 are SGHKS and YYEKEE (reference sequence). CDR3 DNA: TGTGCCAGCAGCGTCCAAATGGGCGGAAATGAGCAGTTCTTC. This gives the protein CASSVQMGGNEQFF.

V and J are TRBV15 and TRBJ2-5; 10 positions match TRBD1. The germline V gene has CDR1 LNHNV and CDR2 YYDKDF (reference sequence). CDR3 size: 16 residues. V lost 1 base, J lost 1 base, and 3 bases stayed unmatched. This CDR3 reads CATSRGDRGAQETQYF. Here the CDR3 DNA reads TGTGCCACCAGCAGAGGGGACAGGGGAGCCCAAGAGACCCAGTACTTC.

This clone was recorded a few times. V is TRBV28 and J is TRBJ1-5; the D is unclear. Germline V gene data show CDR1 as MDHEN and CDR2 as SYDVKM. This CDR3 has 10 amino acids. The germline V and J ends were trimmed by 3 bases and 7 bases, with 1 base remaining between them. CDR3 DNA sequence: TGTGCCAGCAGTTTCCAGCCCCAGCATTTT. Encoded protein: CASSFQPQHF.

This clone has a handful of counts. The chain links TRBV30 to TRBJ1-2; D gene unclear. Germline V gene data show CDR1 as GTSNPN and CDR2 as SVGIG (reference sequence). Trimming cost V 3 bases and J 8 bases, with 10 bases left between them. This CDR3 has 11 residues. The CDR3 spells CAWRGGPGYTF. The CDR3 DNA reads as TGTGCCTGGAGGGGCGGGCCCGGCTACACCTTC.

V gene TRBV20-1 combines with J gene TRBJ2-1; D uncertain. Per the germline V gene, CDR1 is DFQATT and CDR2 is SNEGSKA (reference sequence). This CDR3 comprises 11 residues. V lost 6 bases to trimming and J lost 4 bases, with 7 bases between them. The CDR3 loop reads CSAITYNEQFF. In DNA form, the CDR3 reads TGCAGTGCCATCACTTACAATGAGCAGTTCTTC.

The chain combines TRBV5-1 with TRBJ1-3; 8 bases match TRBD1. Germline V gives CDR1 SGHRS, CDR2 YFSETQ. This CDR3 is 14 amino acids long. The V gene end was trimmed by 2 bases and the J gene end by 3 bases; junction bases not matched to a gene: 1. Written as DNA, the CDR3 is TGCGCCAGCAGCTTTACAGGGGGTGGAAACACCATATATTTT. This translates into CASSFTGGGNTIYF.

The rearrangement uses TRBV7-2 and TRBJ1-6; D gene uncertain. The CDR3 runs 13 residues. Germline CDR1 and CDR2: SGHTA and FQGNSA. The V end was cut by 4 bases, the J end by 9 bases, with 10 bases between. CDR3 sequence (DNA): TGTGCCAGCAGCTCAATTGCCTCTTCACCCCTCCACTTT. Amino acid sequence: CASSSIASSPLHF.

The chain uses TRBV18 and TRBJ2-2, with D tentatively TRBD2 (6 bases). The germline V and J ends were trimmed by 1 base and 5 bases, with 8 bases remaining between them. The CDR3 sequence is 14 residues long. Germline CDR1 and CDR2: KGHSH and LQKENI. In DNA form, the CDR3 reads TGTGCCAGCTCACCACTGGAGGGAACCGGGGAGCTGTTTTTT. Its protein is CASSPLEGTGELFF. Filled out from reference TRBV18 and TRBJ2-2, the complete variable domain reads NAGVMQNPRHLVRRRGQEARLRCSPMKGHSHVYWYRQLPEEGLKFMVYLQKENIIDESGMPKERFSAEFPKEGPSILRIQQVVRGDSAAYFCASSPLEGTGELFFGEGSRLTVL.

The rearrangement uses TRBV5-5 and TRBJ2-5; 8 bases are shared with TRBD1. Looked up from germline, CDR1 is SGHKS and CDR2 is YYEKEE (reference sequence). V was pared by 3 bases and J by 1 base, with 2 bases of the junction left unmatched. The CDR3 has 14 residues. CDR3 residues: CASSWTGLQETQYF. In nucleotides, the CDR3 is TGTGCCAGCAGCTGGACAGGGCTCCAAGAGACCCAGTACTTC.

The V gene is TRBV6-1, the J gene TRBJ1-2, with unresolved D. Germline V gene data show CDR1 as MNHNS and CDR2 as SASEGT. With 5 bases removed from V and 7 bases from J, the gap between germline ends came to 11 bases. The CDR3 length is 12 residues. The CDR3 region has the DNA TGTGCCAGCAGTCCCCGGGTCGGTGGCTACACCTTC. It encodes CASSPRVGGYTF.

V usage is TRBV18 and J usage is TRBJ1-1; D is ambiguous. The CDR3 loop spans 14 amino acids. Germline V CDR1 and CDR2: KGHSH, LQKENI. V was cut by 1 base and J by 1 base, with 7 bases left in between. The CDR3, as DNA: TGTGCCAGCTCACCACGCAGCCCGAACACTGAAGCTTTCTTT. Amino acids: CASSPRSPNTEAFF.

V and J are TRBV5-1 and TRBJ2-5; 8 bases are a match to TRBD1. Trimming removed 4 bases from V and 3 bases from J; junction bases left unmatched: 5. CDR1 is SGHRS, CDR2 YFSETQ, per germline. This CDR3 is 14 amino acids long. The CDR3 is CASSLRTGKETQYF. The CDR3 DNA follows: TGCGCCAGCAGCCTTAGGACAGGGAAAGAGACCCAGTACTTC.

J is TRBJ1-2 and V is TRBV5-6; 8 nucleotides agree with TRBD1. J gave up 6 bases and V 7 bases, and 8 bases lay outside the gene matches. Looked up from germline, CDR1 is SGHDT and CDR2 is YYEEEE. The length of the CDR3 is 13 residues. CDR3 sequence: CASGRTGRDGYTF. In nucleotides, the CDR3 is TGTGCCAGCGGCCGGACAGGGAGGGATGGCTACACCTTC.